This TCR beta chain is from a study of Graves' ophthalmopathy and Graves' hyperthyroidism. Study observations and caveats: Discrimination between ophthalmopathy and stable hyperthyroidism by a 13-signature model showed about 89% sensitivity and roughly 80% specificity. Thyroid clonotypes that were expanded above 0.001 frequency mostly also appeared in blood.

Beta-chain TCR CDR3 regions were amplified from RNA transcripts. In the first round, RT-PCR was carried out with HTBI primers, and a multiplex PCR formed the second round. Using its own MiXCR run on the multiplex PCR reads, TCRdb lists one record per CDR3 protein. The sample has about 24,000 distinct CDR3 sequences, about 50% seen once; the top ten hold about 5.9%. This clonotype has at least ten counts. The antigen remains unidentified. Excluded: other autoimmune disease, uncontrolled infection, pregnancy or lactation. Clinical symptoms and serum thyroxine were used for diagnosis; TRAb, thyroid ultrasound and orbital computed tomography were also relied on. After removal of 5 bases from V and 5 bases from J, the junction contained 12 bases not matched to a gene. CDR3 size: 16 residues. The germline V gene has CDR1 LNHDA and CDR2 SQIVND (reference sequence).

Sequenced: peripheral blood. The genes are TRBV19 and TRBJ2-1; 7 positions match TRBD2. This TCR derives from an adult woman with stable Graves' hyperthyroidism. In DNA form, the CDR3 reads TGTGCCAGTAGTGAGGCCGGGACTACCGTCCACAATGAGCAGTTCTTC. Encoded protein: CASSEAGTTVHNEQFF.